This T cell receptor beta chain was sequenced for a study of PD-1 blockade in mismatch repair-deficient tumors. The assay was immunoSEQ multiplex PCR, and TCRdb's table has in-frame clones only and misses some. This sample yields approximately 9,000 clones, of which 75% to 95% are seen a single time; around 8.9% belongs to the top ten. This clone was seen once. Its cognate antigen is unknown. Sample time point: approximately ten-day in vitro stimulation with candidate neoantigen peptide 3. Cells were stimulated about 11 days with each of under 10 ELISpot-reactive neoantigens. The CDR3 has 15 amino acids. Germline V CDR1 and CDR2: SNHLY, FYNNEI. V trimming: 6 bases; J trimming: 6 bases; junction bases outside the gene matches: 10.

The starting material was cells cultured in vitro, obtained from a patient treated with pembrolizumab. J is TRBJ2-1 and V is TRBV2; 8 bases line up with TRBD2. This TCR came from an adult with mismatch repair-deficient cancer. The CDR3 sequence: CASRPPSGSRNEQFF. In nucleotides, the CDR3 is TGTGCCAGCAGGCCGCCCAGCGGGAGTCGCAATGAGCAGTTCTTC.